This section outlines one T cell receptor beta chain sequence together with its context. Sequenced by immunoSEQ multiplex PCR; TCRdb stores in-frame clones only, minus some. This table has 2.3 million or so clones, about 92% appearing once. These data originate in a study of shared clonotypes between healthy human individuals. The CDR3 is made up of 14 amino acids. Trimming stripped 3 bases from V and 0 bases from J, with 8 bases between. Germline CDR1 and CDR2: SNHLY and FYNNEI. The receptor's source is a man between 18 and 29 years old in good health. Some clones in this sample may be carry-over from other donors' samples. The V and J genes are TRBV2 and TRBJ2-5, with D uncertain. The sequenced sample consisted of naive CD4+ T cells from PBMCs. Regarding subset: CD45RA+ positively selected. In DNA, the CDR3 is TGTGCCAGCAGTGAGTCACAGTACCAAGAGACCCAGTACTTC. It codes for CASSESQYQETQYF.